This passage covers 13 T cell receptor beta chains from one sample sequenced in a study of blood T cell repertoires in COVID-19. The assay was immunoSEQ multiplex PCR, and TCRdb's table has in-frame clones only and misses some. The data hold 50,000 or so clones, with approximately 80% observed a single time. What was sequenced was peripheral blood. These receptors originate from a man aged 35 to 55 with acute or convalescent COVID-19.

The chain has TRBV12-3 or TRBV12-4 and TRBJ1-2; 10 bases fit TRBD1. The CDR3 is made up of 13 amino acids. V was clipped by 5 bases and J by 8 bases; unmatched bases: 5. For the CDR3, the DNA is TGTGCCAGCAGTCGACAGGGGGCTATCGGCTACACCTTC. Its protein product is CASSRQGAIGYTF.

This chain joins TRBV4-3 and TRBJ1-4, with 7 bases lining up with TRBD1. Germline lookup yields CDR1 LGHNA and CDR2 YSLEER. This CDR3 has 17 residues. The J segment lost 5 bases and the V segment lost 4 bases, leaving 13 bases of the junction unmatched. CDR3 nucleotides: TGCGCCAGCAGCCCCAAGATCCGAGGGGGCTCGAATGAAAAACTGTTTTTT. It specifies CASSPKIRGGSNEKLFF.

This chain joins TRBV6-6 and TRBJ1-5, with 7 bases lining up with TRBD1. The V gene's germline CDR1 is MNHNY and CDR2 SVGAGI (reference sequence). Germline trimming cut 2 bases from V and 4 bases from J; bases unmatched to any gene: 5. The CDR3 has 15 amino acids. The CDR3 spells CASSYLRQGNQPQHF. The CDR3 DNA reads as TGTGCCAGCAGTTACCTGAGACAGGGAAATCAGCCCCAGCATTTT.

The chain recombines TRBV7-9 with TRBJ2-1; TRBD1 matches 7 bases. From germline, CDR1 is SEHNR and CDR2 FQNEAQ (reference sequence). CDR3 length: 13 residues. The ends lost 2 bases at V and 14 bases at J; junction bases unmatched: 9. The CDR3: CASSLIEGTGEFF. The CDR3 region has the DNA TGTGCCAGCAGCTTAATAGAGGGCACAGGGGAGTTCTTC.

The chain recombines TRBV5-1 with TRBJ2-5; 8 positions agree with TRBD1. Unmatched junction bases numbered 6, after V lost 2 bases and J lost 3 bases. The CDR3 consists of 15 residues. Germline loops: CDR1 SGHRS, CDR2 YFSETQ. The CDR3 region is CASSFSQGGEETQYF. The CDR3, as DNA: TGCGCCAGCAGCTTTTCACAGGGGGGAGAAGAGACCCAGTACTTC. Supplemented by reference TRBV5-1 and TRBJ2-5, the full variable domain reads KAGVTQTPRYLIKTRGQQVTLSCSPISGHRSVSWYQQTPGQGLQFLFEYFSETQRNKGNFPGRFSGRQFSNSRSEMNVSTLELGDSALYLCASSFSQGGEETQYFGPGTRLLVL.

This rearrangement joins TRBV2 to TRBJ2-7; perhaps TRBD1 as D (5 bases). This CDR3 has 14 amino acids. CDR1 is SNHLY, CDR2 FYNNEI, per germline. V gave up 7 bases and J gave up 6 bases, with 19 bases separating them. CDR3 loop: CASTSGQGMGEQYF. In DNA form, the CDR3 reads TGTGCCAGCACCTCTGGGCAGGGTATGGGCGAGCAGTACTTC.

V gene TRBV10-3 combines with J gene TRBJ2-3; tentative D call: TRBD2 (5 bases). Trimming stripped 7 bases from V and 1 base from J, with 12 bases between. This CDR3 has 14 amino acids. Germline values: CDR1 ENHRY, CDR2 SYGVKD. Here the CDR3 DNA reads TGTGCCATCAAAGCTGGTAGCGGCACAGATACGCAGTATTTT. The encoded protein is CAIKAGSGTDTQYF.

The rearrangement uses TRBV6-5 and TRBJ2-5; D call uncertain. Germline V gene data show CDR1 as MNHEY and CDR2 as SVGAGI. This CDR3 has 13 residues. V gave up 6 bases and J gave up 7 bases, with 15 bases separating them. This CDR3 is CASRSLSVRTQYF. CDR3 nucleotide sequence: TGTGCCAGCAGAAGTTTATCTGTGAGGACCCAGTACTTC.

The gene calls are TRBV30 and TRBJ1-5; the D gene is possibly TRBD1 (5 bases). The CDR3 runs 13 residues. V dropped 5 bases and J dropped 6 bases, with 14 bases sitting between them. The germline V gene encodes CDR1 GTSNPN and CDR2 SVGIG (reference sequence). The CDR3 sequence: CAWAALGGQPQHF. The CDR3 nucleotides are TGTGCCTGGGCCGCGCTGGGGGGTCAGCCCCAGCATTTT.

The chain couples TRBV5-1 to TRBJ2-7; 10 bases are a match to TRBD1. The CDR3 loop spans 15 amino acids. CDR1 is SGHRS and CDR2 is YFSETQ in the germline V gene. V was pared by 5 bases and J by 5 bases, with 10 bases of the junction left unmatched. Written as DNA, the CDR3 is TGCGCCAGCAGGTTCACCCCGGGACAGGGGAACGAGCAGTACTTC. The encoded protein is CASRFTPGQGNEQYF.

The gene calls are TRBV12-3 or TRBV12-4 and TRBJ2-7; tentative D call: TRBD1 (6 bases). This CDR3 comprises 13 residues. Trimming took 6 bases from V and 6 from J, leaving 15 bases between them. The CDR3 bases are TGTGCCAGCAGGTCAAGGACAGAAAGCGAGCAGTACTTC. Translation: CASRSRTESEQYF.

The chain combines TRBV7-9 with TRBJ1-5; possibly TRBD1 for D (6 bases). Germline V gene sequence: CDR1 SEHNR, CDR2 FQNEAQ (reference sequence). The CDR3 length is 15 residues. V gave up 2 bases and J gave up 6 bases, with 14 bases separating them. CDR3 bases: TGTGCCAGCAGCTTATCGGGGGGCGCGGTTCAGCCCCAGCATTTT. This gives the protein CASSLSGGAVQPQHF.

In regard to this clone: Because the CDR3's place on the DNA is in doubt, the DNA is left out and the CDR3 is given as listed by TCRdb. The CDR3 is CASTSWGTGIQYF. The chain couples TRBV21-1 to TRBJ2-3; the D call TRBD1 from the table was never checked on the DNA. TRBV21-1 counts as a pseudogene. The CDR3 region is 13 residues in length, termini included.